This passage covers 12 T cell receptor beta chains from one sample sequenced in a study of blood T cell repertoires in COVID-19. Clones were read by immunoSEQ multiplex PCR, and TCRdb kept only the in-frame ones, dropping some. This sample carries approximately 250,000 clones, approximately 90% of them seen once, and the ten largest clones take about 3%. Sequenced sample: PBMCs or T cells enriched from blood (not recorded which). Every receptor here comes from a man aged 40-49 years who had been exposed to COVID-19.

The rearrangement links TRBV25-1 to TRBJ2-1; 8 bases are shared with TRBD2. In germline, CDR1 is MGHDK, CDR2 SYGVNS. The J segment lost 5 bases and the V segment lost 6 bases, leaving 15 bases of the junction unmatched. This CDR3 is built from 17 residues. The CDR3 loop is CASRPTYSGIHNNEQFF. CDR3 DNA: TGTGCCAGCAGGCCTACTTATAGCGGGATCCATAACAATGAGCAGTTCTTC.

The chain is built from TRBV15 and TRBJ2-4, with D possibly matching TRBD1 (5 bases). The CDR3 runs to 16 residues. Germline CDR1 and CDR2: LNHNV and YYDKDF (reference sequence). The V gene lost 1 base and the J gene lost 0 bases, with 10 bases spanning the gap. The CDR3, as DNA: TGTGCCACCAGCAGAGGACAGCAGCTAGCCAAAAACATTCAGTACTTC. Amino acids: CATSRGQQLAKNIQYF.

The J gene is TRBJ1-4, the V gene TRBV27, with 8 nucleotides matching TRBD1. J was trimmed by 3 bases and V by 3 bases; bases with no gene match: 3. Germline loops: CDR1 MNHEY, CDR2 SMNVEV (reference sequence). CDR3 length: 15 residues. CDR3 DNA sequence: TGTGCCAGCAGTTTCGGACAGGGTTCTAATGAAAAACTGTTTTTT. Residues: CASSFGQGSNEKLFF.

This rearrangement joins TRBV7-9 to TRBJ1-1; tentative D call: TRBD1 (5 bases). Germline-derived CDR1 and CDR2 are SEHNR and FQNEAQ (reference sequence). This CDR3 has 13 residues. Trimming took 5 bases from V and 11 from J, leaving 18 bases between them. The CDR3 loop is CASSPSTGAVAFF. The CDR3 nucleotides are TGTGCCAGCAGCCCCTCAACAGGCGCCGTCGCTTTCTTT.

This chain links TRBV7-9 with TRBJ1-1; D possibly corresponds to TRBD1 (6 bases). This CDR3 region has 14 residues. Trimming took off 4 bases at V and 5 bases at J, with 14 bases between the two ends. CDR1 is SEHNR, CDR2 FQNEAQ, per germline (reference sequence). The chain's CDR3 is CASSSTGRGTEAFF. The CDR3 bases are TGTGCCAGCAGCTCTACAGGGAGGGGTACTGAAGCTTTCTTT.

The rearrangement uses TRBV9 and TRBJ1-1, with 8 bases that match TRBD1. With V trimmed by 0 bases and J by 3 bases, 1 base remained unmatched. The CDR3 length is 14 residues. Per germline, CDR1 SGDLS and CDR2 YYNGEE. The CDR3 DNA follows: TGTGCCAGCAGCGTAGTGGACAGGGACACTGAAGCTTTCTTT. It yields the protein CASSVVDRDTEAFF.

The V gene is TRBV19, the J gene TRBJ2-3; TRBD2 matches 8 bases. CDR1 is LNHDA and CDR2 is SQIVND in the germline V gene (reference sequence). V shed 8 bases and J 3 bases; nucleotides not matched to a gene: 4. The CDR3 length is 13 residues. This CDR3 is CASQSGSTDTQYF. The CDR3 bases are TGTGCCAGTCAAAGCGGGAGTACAGATACGCAGTATTTT.

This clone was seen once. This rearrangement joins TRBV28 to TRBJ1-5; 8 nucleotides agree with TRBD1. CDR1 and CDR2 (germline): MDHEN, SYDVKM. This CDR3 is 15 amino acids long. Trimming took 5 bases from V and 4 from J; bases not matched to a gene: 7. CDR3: CASSIKTGANQPQHF. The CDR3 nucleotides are TGTGCCAGCAGTATAAAGACAGGGGCGAATCAGCCCCAGCATTTT.

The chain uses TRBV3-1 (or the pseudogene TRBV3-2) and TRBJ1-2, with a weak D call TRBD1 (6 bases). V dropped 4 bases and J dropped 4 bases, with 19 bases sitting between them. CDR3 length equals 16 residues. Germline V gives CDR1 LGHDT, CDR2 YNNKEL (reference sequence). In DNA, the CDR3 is TGTGCCAGCAGCCTATCAAACAGGGCGACTGCCTATGGCTACACCTTC. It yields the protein CASSLSNRATAYGYTF.

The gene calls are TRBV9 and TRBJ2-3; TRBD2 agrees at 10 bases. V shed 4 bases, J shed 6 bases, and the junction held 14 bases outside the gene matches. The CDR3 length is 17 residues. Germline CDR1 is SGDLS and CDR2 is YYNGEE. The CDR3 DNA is TGTGCCAGCAGCCCCCAGCTAGCGGGAGATAGTATCGATACGCAGTATTTT. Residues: CASSPQLAGDSIDTQYF.

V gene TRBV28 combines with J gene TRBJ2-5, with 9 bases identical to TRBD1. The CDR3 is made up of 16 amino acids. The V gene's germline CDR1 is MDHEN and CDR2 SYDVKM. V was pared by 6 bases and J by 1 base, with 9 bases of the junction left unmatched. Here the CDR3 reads CASSASGTGRQETQYF. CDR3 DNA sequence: TGTGCCAGCAGCGCCTCCGGGACAGGGCGCCAAGAGACCCAGTACTTC.

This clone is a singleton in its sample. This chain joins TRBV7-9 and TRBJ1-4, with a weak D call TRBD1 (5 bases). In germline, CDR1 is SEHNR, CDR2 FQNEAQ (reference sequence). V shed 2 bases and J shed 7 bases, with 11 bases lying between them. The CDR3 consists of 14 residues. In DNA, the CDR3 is TGTGCCAGCAGCTTAATAGGGGTGGGTGAAAAACTGTTTTTT. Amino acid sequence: CASSLIGVGEKLFF.